This entry concerns a single TCR beta chain. Its antigen is not known. The data are from a study of T cell repertoires in cytomegalovirus infection. Across the whole study: Indicated by public TCR beta signatures were CMV infection and matching HLA type.

Findings and limits, study-wide: Ex vivo responses were dominated by HLA-C-restricted CMV-specific TCR beta clonotypes.

TCRdb reanalysed the reads using MiXCR and keeps one entry per CDR3 protein. In the table there are some 900,000 distinct CDR3 sequences, about 33% of which are singletons. CDR1 is MNHEY and CDR2 is SVGEGT in the germline V gene. This CDR3 comprises 16 residues. V was pared by 4 bases and J by 2 bases, with 16 bases between. The rearrangement links TRBV6-2 or TRBV6-3 to TRBJ2-3; D might be TRBD1 or TRBD2, each matching 5 bases. The sequencing here drew on cultured CD8+ T cells from PBMCs, taken from culture after CMV antigen stimulation. This sequence originates from a human donor in good health (CMV status not recorded). Some clones in this sample may be carry-over from other donors' samples. Here the CDR3 DNA reads TGTGCCAGCAGTTCCACGGGACGCGACTTCACAGATACGCAGTATTTT. Translated: CASSSTGRDFTDTQYF.